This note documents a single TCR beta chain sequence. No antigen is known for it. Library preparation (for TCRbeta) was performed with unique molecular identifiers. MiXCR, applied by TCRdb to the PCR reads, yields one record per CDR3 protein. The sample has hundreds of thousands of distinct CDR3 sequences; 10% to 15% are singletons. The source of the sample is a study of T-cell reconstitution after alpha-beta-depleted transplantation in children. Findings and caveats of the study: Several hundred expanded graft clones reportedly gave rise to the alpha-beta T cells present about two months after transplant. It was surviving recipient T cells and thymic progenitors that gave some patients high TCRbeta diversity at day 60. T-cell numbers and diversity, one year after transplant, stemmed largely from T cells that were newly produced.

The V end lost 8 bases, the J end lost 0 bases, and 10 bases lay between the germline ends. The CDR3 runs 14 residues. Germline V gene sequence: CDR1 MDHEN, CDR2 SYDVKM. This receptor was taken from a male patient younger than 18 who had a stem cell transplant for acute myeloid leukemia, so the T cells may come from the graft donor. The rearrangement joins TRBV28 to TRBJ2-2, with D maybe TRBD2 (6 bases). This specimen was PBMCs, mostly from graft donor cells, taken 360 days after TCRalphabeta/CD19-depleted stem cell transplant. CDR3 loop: CASRGLANTGELFF. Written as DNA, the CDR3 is TGTGCCAGCCGGGGACTCGCGAACACCGGGGAGCTGTTTTTT.